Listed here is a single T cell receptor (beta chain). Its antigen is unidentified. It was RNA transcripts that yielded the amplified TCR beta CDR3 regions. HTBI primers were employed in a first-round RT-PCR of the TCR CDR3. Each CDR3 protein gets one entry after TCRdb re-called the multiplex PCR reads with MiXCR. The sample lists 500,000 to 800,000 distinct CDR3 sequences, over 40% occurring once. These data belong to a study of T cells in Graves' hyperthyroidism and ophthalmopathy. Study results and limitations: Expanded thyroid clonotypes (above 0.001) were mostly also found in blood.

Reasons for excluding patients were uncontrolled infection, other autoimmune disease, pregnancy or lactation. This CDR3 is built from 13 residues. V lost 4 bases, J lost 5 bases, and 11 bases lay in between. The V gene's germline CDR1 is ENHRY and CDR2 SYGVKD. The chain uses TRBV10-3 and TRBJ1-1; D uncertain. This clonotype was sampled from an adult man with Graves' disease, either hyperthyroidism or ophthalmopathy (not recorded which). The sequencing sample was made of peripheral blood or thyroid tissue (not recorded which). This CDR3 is CAISVGVVTEAFF. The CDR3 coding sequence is TGTGCCATCAGTGTGGGAGTGGTGACTGAAGCTTTCTTT.